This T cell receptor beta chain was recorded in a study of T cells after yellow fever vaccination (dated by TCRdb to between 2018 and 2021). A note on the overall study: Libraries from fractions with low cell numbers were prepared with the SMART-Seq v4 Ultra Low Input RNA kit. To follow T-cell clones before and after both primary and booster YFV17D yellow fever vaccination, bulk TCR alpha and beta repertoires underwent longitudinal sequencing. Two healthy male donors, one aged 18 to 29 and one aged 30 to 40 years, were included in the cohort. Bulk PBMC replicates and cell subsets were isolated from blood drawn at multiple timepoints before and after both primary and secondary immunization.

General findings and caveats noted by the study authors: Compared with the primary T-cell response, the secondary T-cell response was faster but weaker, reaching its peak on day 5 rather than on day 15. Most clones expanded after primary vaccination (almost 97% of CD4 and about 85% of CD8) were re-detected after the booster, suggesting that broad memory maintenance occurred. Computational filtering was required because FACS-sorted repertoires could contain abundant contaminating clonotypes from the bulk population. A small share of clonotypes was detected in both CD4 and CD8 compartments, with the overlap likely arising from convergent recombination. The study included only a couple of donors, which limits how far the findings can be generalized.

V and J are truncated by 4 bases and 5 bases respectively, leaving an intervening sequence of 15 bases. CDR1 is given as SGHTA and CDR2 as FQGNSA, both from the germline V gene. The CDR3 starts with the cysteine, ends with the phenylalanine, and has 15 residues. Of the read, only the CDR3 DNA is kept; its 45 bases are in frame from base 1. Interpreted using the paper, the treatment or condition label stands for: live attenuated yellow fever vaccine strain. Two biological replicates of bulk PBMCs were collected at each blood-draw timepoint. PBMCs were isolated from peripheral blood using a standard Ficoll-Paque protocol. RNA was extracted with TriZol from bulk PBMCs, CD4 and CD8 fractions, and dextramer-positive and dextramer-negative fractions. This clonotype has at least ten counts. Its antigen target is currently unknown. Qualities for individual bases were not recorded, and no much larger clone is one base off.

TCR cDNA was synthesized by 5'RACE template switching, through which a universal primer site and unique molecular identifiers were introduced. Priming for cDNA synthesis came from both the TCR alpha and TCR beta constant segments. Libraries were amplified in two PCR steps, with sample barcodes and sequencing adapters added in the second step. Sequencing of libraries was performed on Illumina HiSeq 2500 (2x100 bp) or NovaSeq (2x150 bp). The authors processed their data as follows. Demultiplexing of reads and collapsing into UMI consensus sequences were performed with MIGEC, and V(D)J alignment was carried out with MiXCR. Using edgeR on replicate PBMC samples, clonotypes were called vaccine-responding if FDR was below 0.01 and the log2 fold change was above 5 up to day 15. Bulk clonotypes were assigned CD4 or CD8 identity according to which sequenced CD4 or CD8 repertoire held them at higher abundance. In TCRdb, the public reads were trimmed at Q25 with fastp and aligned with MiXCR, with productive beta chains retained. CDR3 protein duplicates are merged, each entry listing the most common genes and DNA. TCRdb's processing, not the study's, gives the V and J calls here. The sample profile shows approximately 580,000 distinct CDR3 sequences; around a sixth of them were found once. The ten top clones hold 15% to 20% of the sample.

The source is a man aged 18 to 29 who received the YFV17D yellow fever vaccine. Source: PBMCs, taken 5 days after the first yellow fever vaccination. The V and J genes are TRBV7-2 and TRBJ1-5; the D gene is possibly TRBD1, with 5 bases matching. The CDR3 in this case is CASSSGGGNDQPQHF. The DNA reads TGTGCCAGCAGCTCTGGGGGGGGTAACGATCAGCCCCAGCATTTT.